The source of this TCR beta chain is a study of identical twins. The germline V gene encodes CDR1 SQVTM and CDR2 ANQGSEA. V was cut by 6 bases and J by 2 bases, with 11 bases left in between. The CDR3 totals 13 residues. A single record per CDR3 protein comes from TCRdb applying MiXCR to the 5' RACE reads. This table holds 400,000 to 550,000 distinct CDR3 sequences, 20% to 25% found once. Every donor was a healthy Caucasian. In addition, the sample was reused for a study of T cells expressing NK-cell markers. That report notes: The same clonotypes also predominated in the CD3+CD56-NKG2C+ fraction of several donors.

The TCR comes from a woman aged 18-35 years in good health. The rearrangement joins TRBV29-1 to TRBJ1-3; no clear D gene. Sequenced: CD4+ T cells sorted from blood. CDR3 amino acids: CSVNLGAGNTIYF. CDR3 nucleotide sequence: TGCAGCGTGAATTTGGGAGCTGGAAACACCATATATTTT. Using reference TRBV29-1 and TRBJ1-3 for the parts outside the CDR3, the full variable domain is SAVISQKPSRDICQRGTSLTIQCQVDSQVTMMFWYRQQPGQSLTLIATANQGSEATYESGFVIDKFPISRPNLTFSTLTVSNMSPEDSSIYLCSVNLGAGNTIYFGEGSWLTVV.